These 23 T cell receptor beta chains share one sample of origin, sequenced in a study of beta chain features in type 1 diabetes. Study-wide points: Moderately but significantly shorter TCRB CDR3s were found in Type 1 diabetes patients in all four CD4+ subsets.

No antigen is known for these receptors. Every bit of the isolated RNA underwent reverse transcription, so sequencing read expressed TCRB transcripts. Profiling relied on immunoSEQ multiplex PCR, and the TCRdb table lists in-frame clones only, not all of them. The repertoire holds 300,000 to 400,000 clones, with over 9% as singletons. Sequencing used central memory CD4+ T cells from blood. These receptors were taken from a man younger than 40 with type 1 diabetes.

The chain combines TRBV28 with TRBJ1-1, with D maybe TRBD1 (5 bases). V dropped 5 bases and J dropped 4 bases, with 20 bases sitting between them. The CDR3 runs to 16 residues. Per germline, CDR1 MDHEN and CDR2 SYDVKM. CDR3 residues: CASSILPGSGATEAFF. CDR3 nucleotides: TGTGCCAGCAGTATATTACCAGGGAGTGGGGCCACTGAAGCTTTCTTT.

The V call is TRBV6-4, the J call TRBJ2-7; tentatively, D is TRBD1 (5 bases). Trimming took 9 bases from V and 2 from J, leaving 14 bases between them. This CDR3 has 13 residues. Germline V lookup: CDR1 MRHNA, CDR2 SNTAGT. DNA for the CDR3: TGTGCCAGAGCCCAGGGTGCGGCCTACGAGCAGTACTTC. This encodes CARAQGAAYEQYF.

Written as DNA, the CDR3 is TGTGCCAGTAGTCCGCGGACAGGGGGAGCCGGCAATGAGCAGTTCTTC. Amino acid sequence: CASSPRTGGAGNEQFF. The chain is built from TRBV19 and TRBJ2-1; 10 bases align to TRBD1. With 5 bases clipped from V and 6 bases from J, the junction kept 10 bases outside the gene matches. This CDR3 is built from 16 residues. Germline-derived CDR1 and CDR2 are LNHDA and SQIVND (reference sequence).

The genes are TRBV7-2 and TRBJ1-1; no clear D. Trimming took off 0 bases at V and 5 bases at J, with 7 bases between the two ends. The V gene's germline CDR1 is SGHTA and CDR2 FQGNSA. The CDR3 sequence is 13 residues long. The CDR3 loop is CASSLAEVTEAFF. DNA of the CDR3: TGTGCCAGCAGCTTAGCGGAGGTTACTGAAGCTTTCTTT.

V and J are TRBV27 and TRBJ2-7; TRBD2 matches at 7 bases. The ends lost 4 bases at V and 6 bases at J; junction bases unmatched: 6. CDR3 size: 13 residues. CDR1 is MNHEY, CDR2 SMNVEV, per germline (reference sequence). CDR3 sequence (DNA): TGTGCCAGCAGTTCTCAGCGGGGTAGCGAGCAGTACTTC. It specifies CASSSQRGSEQYF.

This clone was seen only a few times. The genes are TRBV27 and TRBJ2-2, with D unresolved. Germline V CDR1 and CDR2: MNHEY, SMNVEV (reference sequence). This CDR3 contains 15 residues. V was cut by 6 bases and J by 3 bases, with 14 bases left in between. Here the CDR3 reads CASSRTADHTGELFF. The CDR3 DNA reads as TGTGCCAGCAGCCGCACGGCGGACCACACCGGGGAGCTGTTTTTT.

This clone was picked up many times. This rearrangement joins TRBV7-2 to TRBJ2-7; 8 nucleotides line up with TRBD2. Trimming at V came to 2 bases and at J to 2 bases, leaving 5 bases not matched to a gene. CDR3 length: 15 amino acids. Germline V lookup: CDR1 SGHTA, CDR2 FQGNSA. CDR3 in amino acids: CASSLPGRATYEQYF. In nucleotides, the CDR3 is TGTGCCAGCAGCTTACCCGGGAGGGCCACCTACGAGCAGTACTTC.

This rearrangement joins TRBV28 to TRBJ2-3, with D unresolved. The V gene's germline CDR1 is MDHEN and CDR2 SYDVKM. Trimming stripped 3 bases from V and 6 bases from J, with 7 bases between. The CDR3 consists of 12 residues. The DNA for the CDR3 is TGTGCCAGCAGTTTCCCACAGGATACGCAGTATTTT. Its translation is CASSFPQDTQYF.

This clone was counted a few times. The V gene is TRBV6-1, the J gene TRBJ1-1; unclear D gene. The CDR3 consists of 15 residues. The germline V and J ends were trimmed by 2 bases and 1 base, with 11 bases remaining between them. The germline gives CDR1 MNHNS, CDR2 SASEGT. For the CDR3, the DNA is TGTGCCAGCAGTGAACCGGCTCTAGGGAACACTGAAGCTTTCTTT. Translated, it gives CASSEPALGNTEAFF.

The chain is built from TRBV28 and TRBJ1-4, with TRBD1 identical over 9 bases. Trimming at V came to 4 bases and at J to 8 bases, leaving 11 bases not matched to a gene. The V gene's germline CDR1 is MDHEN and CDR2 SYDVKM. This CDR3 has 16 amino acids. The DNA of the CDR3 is TGTGCCAGCAGTTGGGGACAGGGAAACCCTTGGGAAAAACTGTTTTTT. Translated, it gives CASSWGQGNPWEKLFF.

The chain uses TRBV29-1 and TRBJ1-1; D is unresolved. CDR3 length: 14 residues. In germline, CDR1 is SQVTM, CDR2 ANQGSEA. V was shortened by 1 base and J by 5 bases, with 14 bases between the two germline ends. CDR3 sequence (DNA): TGCAGCGTTGAAGGCGTGGGTAGGAGGACTGAAGCTTTCTTT. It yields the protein CSVEGVGRRTEAFF.

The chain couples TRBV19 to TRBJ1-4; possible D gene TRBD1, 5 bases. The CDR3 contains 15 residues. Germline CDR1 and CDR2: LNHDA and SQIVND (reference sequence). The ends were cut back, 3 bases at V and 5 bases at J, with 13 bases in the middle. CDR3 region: CASSIPGRPNEKLFF. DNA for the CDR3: TGTGCCAGTAGTATTCCGGGACGCCCGAATGAAAAACTGTTTTTT.

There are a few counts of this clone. DNA for the CDR3: TGTGCCAGCCAGCCCACTAGCGCCCGCACAGATACGCAGTATTTT. Protein sequence: CASQPTSARTDTQYF. The chain couples TRBV5-3 to TRBJ2-3; 7 nucleotides match TRBD2. TRBV5-3 is noted as an ORF with a role that remains uncertain. V lost 8 bases and J lost 1; bases outside the gene matches: 10. There are 15 residues in the CDR3.

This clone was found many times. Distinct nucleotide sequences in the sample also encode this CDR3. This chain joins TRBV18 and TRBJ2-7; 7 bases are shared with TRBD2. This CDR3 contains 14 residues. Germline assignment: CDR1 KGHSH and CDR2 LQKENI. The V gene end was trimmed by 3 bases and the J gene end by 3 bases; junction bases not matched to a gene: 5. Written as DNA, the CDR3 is TGTGCCAGCTCACCCGGGACTAACAGCTACGAGCAGTACTTC. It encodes CASSPGTNSYEQYF.

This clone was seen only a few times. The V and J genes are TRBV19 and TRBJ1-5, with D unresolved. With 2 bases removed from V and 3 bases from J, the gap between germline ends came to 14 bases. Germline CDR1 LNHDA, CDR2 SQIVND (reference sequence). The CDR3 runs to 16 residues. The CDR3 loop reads CASSIRVGQSNQPQHF. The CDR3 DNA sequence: TGTGCCAGTAGTATAAGAGTAGGGCAGTCCAATCAGCCCCAGCATTTT.

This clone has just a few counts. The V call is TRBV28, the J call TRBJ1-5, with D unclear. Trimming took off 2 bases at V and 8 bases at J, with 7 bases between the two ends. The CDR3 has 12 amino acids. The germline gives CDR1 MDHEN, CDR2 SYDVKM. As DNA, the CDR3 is TGTGCCAGCAGTTTACCGTTGAAGCCCCAGCATTTT. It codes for CASSLPLKPQHF.

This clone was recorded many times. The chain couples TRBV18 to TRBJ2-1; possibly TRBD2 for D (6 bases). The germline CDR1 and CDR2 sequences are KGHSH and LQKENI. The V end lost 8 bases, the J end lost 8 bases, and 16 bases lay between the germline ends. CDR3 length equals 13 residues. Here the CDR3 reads CASLRELLDEQFF. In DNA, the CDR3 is TGTGCCAGCCTCCGGGAGCTGCTGGATGAGCAGTTCTTC.

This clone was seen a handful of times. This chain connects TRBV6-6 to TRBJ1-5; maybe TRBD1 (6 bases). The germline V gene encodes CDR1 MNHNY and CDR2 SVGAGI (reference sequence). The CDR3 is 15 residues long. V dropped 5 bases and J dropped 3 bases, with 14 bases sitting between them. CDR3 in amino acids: CASSAIQGYNQPQHF. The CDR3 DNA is TGTGCCAGCAGTGCCATACAGGGCTACAATCAGCCCCAGCATTTT.

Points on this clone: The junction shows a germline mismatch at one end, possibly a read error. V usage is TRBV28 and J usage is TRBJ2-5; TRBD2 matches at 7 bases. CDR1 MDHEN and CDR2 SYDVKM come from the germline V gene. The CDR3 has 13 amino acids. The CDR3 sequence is CASSLGLQGTQYF. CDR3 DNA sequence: TGTGCCAGCAGCTTGGGACTACAAGGGACCCAGTACTTC.

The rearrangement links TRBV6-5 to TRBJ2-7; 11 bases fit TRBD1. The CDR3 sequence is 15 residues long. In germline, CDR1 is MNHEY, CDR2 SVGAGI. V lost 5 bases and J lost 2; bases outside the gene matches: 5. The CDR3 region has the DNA TGTGCCAGCAGTACGCGGACAGGGGGCCCCTACGAGCAGTACTTC. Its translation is CASSTRTGGPYEQYF.

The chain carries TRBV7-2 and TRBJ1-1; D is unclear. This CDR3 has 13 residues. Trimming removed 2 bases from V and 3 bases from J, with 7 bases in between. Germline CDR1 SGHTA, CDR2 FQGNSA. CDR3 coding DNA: TGTGCCAGCAGCTTAAGGCTTGACACTGAAGCTTTCTTT. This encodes CASSLRLDTEAFF.

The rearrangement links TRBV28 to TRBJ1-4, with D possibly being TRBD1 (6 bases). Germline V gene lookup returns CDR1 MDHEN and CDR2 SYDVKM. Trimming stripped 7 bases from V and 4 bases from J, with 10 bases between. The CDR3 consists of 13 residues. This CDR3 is CASNGDNNEKLFF. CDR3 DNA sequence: TGTGCCAGCAATGGGGACAATAATGAAAAACTGTTTTTT.

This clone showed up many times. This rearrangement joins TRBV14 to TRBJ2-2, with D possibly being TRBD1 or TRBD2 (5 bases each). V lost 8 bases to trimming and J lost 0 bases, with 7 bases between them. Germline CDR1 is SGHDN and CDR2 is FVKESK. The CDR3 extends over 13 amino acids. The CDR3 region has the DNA TGTGCCAGCGGGACGGCGAACACCGGGGAGCTGTTTTTT. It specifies CASGTANTGELFF.